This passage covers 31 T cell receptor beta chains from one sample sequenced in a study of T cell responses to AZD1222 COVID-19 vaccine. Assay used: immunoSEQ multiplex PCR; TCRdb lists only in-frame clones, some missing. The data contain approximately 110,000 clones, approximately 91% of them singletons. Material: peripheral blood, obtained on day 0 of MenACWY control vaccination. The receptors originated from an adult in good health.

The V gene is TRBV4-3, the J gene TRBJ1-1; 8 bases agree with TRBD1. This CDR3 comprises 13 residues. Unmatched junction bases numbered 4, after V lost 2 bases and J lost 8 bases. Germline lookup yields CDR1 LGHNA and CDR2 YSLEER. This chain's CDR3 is CASSQTWDREAFF. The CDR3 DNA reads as TGCGCCAGCAGCCAAACCTGGGACAGGGAAGCTTTCTTT.

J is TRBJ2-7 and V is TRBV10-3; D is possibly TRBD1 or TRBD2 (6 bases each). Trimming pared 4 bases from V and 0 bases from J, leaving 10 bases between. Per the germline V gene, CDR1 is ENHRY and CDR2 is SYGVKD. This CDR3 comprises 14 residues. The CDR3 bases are TGTGCCATCAGTGGAGGGGGGACCTCCTACGAGCAGTACTTC. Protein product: CAISGGGTSYEQYF.

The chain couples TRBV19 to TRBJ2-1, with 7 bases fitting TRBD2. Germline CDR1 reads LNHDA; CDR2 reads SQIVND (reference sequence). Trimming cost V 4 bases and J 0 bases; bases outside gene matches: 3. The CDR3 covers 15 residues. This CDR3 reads CASSTLAASYNEQFF. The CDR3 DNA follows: TGTGCCAGTAGTACTCTAGCGGCCTCCTACAATGAGCAGTTCTTC.

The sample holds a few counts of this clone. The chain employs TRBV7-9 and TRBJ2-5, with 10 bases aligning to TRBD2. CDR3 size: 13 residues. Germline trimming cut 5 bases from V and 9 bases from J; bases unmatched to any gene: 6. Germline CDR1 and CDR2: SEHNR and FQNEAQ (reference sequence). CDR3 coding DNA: TGTGCCAGCAGCCCTAGCGGGAGAGACGCCCAGTACTTC. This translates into CASSPSGRDAQYF.

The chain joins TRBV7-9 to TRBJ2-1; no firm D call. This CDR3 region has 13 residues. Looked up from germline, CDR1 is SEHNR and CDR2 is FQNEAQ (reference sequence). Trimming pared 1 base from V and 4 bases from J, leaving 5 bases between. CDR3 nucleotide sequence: TGTGCCAGCAGCTTAGAACAGTACAATGAGCAGTTCTTC. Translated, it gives CASSLEQYNEQFF.

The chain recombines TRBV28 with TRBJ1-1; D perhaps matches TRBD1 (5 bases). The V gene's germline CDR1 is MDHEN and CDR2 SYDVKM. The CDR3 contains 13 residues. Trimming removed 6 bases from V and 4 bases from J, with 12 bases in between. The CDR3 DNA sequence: TGTGCCAGCAGAGAGGGGACCGTCACTGAAGCTTTCTTT. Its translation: CASREGTVTEAFF. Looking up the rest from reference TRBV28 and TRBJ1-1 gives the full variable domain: DVKVTQSSRYLVKRTGEKVFLECVQDMDHENMFWYRQDPGLGLRLIYFSYDVKMKEKGDIPEGYSVSREKKERFSLILESASTNQTSMYLCASREGTVTEAFFGQGTRLTVV.

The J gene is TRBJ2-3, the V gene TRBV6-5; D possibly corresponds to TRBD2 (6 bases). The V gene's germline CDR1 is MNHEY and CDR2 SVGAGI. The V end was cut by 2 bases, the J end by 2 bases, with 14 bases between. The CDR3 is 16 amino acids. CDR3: CASSYVGGPNTDTQYF. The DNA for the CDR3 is TGTGCCAGCAGTTACGTCGGGGGTCCAAACACAGATACGCAGTATTTT.

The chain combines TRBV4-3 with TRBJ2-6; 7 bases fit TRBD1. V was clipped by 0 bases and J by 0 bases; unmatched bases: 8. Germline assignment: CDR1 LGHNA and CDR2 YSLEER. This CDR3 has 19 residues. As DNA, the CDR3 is TGCGCCAGCAGCCAAGAACCGGGACAGATCTTCTCTGGGGCCAACGTCCTGACTTTC. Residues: CASSQEPGQIFSGANVLTF.

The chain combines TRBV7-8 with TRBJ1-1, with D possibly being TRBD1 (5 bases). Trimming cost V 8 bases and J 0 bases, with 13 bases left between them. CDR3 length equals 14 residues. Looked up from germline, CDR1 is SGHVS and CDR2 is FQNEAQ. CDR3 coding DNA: TGTGCCAGCTACGACGCGGGGGTGAACACTGAAGCTTTCTTT. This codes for CASYDAGVNTEAFF.

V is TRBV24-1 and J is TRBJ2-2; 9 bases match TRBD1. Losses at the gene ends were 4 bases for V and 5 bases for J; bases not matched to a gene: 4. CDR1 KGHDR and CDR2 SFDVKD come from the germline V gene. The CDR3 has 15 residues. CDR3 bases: TGTGCCACCAGTGACCCGGGACAGGGAACCGGGGAGCTGTTTTTT. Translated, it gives CATSDPGQGTGELFF.

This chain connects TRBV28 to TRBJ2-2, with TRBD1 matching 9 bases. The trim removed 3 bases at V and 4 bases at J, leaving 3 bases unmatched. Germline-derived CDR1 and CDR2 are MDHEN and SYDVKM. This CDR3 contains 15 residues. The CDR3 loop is CASSLGTGTTGELFF. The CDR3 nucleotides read TGTGCCAGCAGTTTGGGGACAGGGACCACCGGGGAGCTGTTTTTT.

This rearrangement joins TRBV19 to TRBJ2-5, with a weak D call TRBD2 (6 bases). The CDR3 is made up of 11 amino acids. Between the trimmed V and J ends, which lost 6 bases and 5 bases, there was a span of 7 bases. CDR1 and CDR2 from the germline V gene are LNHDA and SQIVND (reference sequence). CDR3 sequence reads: CASSREETQYF. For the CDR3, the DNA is TGTGCCAGTAGCCGGGAGGAGACCCAGTACTTC.

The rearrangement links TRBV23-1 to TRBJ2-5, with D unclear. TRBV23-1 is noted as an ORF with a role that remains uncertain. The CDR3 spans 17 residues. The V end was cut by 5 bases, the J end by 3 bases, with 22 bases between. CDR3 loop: CASSASKGIWPEETQYF. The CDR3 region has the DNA TGCGCCAGCAGTGCTTCTAAAGGTATTTGGCCAGAAGAGACCCAGTACTTC.

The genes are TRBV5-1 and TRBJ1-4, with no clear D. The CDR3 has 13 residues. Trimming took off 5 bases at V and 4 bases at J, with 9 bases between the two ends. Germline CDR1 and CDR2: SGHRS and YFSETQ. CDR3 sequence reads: CASRQNNNEKLFF. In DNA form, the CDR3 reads TGCGCCAGCAGGCAGAATAATAATGAAAAACTGTTTTTT.

CDR3 sequence reads: CASSFTSGTGDTQYF. In nucleotides, the CDR3 is TGTGCCAGCAGTTTTACCAGCGGGACGGGAGATACGCAGTATTTT. The chain joins TRBV28 to TRBJ2-3, with 7 bases fitting TRBD2. Germline CDR1 and CDR2: MDHEN and SYDVKM. Trimming removed 3 bases from V and 5 bases from J; junction bases left unmatched: 8. The CDR3 totals 15 residues.

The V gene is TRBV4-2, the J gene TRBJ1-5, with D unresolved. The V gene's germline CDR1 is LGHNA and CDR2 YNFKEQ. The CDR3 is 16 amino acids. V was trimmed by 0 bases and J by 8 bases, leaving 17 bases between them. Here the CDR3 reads CASSQDPRTSREPQHF. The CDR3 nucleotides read TGTGCCAGCAGCCAAGATCCCCGGACGAGCCGAGAGCCCCAGCATTTT.

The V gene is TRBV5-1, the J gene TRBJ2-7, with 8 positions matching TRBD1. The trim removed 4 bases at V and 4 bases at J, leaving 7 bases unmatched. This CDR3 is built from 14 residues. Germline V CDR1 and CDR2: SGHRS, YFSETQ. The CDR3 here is CASSLNRQGYEQYF. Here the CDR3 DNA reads TGCGCCAGCAGCCTAAACCGACAGGGGTACGAGCAGTACTTC.

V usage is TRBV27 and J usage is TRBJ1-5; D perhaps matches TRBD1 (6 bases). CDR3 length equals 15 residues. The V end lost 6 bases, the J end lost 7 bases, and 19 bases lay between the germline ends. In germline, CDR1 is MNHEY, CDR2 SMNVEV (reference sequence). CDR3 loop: CASRPSLGARQPQHF. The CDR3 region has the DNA TGTGCCAGCAGACCCTCCCTGGGGGCCAGACAGCCCCAGCATTTT.

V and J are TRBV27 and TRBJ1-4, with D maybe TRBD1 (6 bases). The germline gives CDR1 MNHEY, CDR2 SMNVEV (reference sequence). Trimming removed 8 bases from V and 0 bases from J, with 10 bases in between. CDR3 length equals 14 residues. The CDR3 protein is CASRRGSTNEKLFF. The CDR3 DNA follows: TGTGCCAGCCGAAGGGGGTCAACTAATGAAAAACTGTTTTTT.

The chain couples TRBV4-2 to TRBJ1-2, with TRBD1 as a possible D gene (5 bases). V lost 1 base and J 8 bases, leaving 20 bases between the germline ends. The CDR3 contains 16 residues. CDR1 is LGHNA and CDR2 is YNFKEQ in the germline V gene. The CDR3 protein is CASSQASWGDAWGYTF. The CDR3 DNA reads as TGTGCCAGCAGCCAAGCATCGTGGGGCGATGCGTGGGGCTACACCTTC.

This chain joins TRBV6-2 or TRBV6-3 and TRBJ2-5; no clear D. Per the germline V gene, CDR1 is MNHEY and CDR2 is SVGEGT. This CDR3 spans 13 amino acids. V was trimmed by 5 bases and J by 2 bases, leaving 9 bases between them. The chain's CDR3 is CASSRTVQETQYF. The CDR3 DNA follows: TGTGCCAGCAGTCGGACCGTTCAAGAGACCCAGTACTTC.

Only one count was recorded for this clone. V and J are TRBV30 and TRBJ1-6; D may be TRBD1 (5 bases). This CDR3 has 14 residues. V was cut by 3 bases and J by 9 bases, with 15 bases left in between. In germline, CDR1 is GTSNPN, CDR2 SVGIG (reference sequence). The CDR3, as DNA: TGTGCCTGGAGACTCCTAGGGGTGGGTTCACCCCTCCACTTT. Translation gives CAWRLLGVGSPLHF.

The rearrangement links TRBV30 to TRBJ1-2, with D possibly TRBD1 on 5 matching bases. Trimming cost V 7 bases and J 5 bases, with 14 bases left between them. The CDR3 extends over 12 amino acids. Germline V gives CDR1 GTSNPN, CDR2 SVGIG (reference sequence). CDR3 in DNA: TGTGCCTTCTCGGGGCTCGGGTATGGCTACACCTTC. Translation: CAFSGLGYGYTF.

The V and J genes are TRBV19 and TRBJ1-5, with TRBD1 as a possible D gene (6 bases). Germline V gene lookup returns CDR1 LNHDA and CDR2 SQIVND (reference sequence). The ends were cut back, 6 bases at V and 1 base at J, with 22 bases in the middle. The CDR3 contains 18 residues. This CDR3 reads CASRPRLAAGVSNQPQHF. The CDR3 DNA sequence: TGTGCCAGTAGGCCACGCCTGGCGGCAGGGGTAAGCAATCAGCCCCAGCATTTT.

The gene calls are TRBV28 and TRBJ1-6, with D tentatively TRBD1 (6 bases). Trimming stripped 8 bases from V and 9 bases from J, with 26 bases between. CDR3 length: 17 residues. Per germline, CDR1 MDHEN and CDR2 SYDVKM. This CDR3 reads CASQQLPPGAGGSPLHF. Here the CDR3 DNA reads TGTGCCAGCCAACAACTACCTCCGGGGGCTGGTGGTTCACCCCTCCACTTT.

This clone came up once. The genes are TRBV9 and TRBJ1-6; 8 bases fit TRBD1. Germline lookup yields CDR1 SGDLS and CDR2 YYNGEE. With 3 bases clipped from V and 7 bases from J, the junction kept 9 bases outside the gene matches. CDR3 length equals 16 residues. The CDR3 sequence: CASSGTTGALNSPLHF. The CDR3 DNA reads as TGTGCCAGCAGCGGAACGACAGGGGCTCTGAATTCACCCCTCCACTTT.

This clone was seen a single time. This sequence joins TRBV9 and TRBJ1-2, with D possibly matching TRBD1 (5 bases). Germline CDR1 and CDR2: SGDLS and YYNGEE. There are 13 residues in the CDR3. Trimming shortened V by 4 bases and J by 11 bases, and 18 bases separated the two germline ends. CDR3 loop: CASSSLTREIYTF. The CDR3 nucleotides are TGTGCCAGCAGCTCACTCACCAGGGAGATATACACCTTC.

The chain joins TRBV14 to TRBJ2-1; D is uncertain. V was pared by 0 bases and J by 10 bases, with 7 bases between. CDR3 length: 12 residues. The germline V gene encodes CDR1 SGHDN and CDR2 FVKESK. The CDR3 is CASSQDVSEQFF. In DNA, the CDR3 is TGTGCCAGCAGCCAAGATGTCTCCGAGCAGTTCTTC.

The CDR3 DNA reads TGTGCCATCACCCCGACGGGGACAGGCAGCACAGATACGCAGTATTTT. Residues: CAITPTGTGSTDTQYF. J is TRBJ2-3 and V is TRBV10-3; 8 bases align to TRBD1. Germline CDR1 ENHRY, CDR2 SYGVKD. This CDR3 region has 16 residues. Trimming took 7 bases from V and 0 from J; bases not matched to a gene: 9.

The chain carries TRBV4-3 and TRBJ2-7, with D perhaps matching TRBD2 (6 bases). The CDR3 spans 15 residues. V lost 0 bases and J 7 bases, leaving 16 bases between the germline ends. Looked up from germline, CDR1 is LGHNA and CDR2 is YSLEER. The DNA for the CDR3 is TGCGCCAGCAGCCAAGACGGAGGGGTGGGTTTTGAGCAGTACTTC. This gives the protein CASSQDGGVGFEQYF.

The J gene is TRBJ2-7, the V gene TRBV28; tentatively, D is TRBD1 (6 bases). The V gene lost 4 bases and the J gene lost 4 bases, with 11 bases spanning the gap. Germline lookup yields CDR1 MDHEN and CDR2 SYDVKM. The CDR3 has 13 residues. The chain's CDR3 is CASSSGQPYEQYF. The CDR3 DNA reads TGTGCCAGCAGTTCTGGACAGCCTTACGAGCAGTACTTC.